These 2 T cell receptor beta chains originate from one sample sequenced in a study of early T cells in non-severe SARS-CoV-2 infection. TCRdb re-derived calls from the 5' RACE reads in MiXCR, one entry per CDR3 protein. In the table there are 75,000 to 90,000 distinct CDR3 sequences, roughly 13% of which are singletons. The sequencing sample was made of whole blood. These receptors were taken from an adult who was a healthcare worker with PCR-confirmed SARS-CoV-2 infection or an uninfected control (not recorded which).

This clonotype was detected a few times. In DNA form, the CDR3 reads TGCGCCAGCAGCCAAGATGTACGTGGCGGTAGCGGGAGCCACGAGCAGTACTTC. Protein sequence: CASSQDVRGGSGSHEQYF. V is TRBV4-3 and J is TRBJ2-7; the match to TRBD2 covers 9 bases. CDR3 length equals 18 residues. V lost 0 bases to trimming and J lost 5 bases; unmatched junction nucleotides: 14. The germline gives CDR1 LGHNA, CDR2 YSLEER.

This clonotype occurred a few times. The chain employs TRBV29-1 and TRBJ2-1; D unresolved. Germline V lookup: CDR1 SQVTM, CDR2 ANQGSEA. The ends were cut back, 6 bases at V and 9 bases at J, with 9 bases in the middle. The CDR3 runs to 10 residues. CDR3 loop: CSVGRVEQFF. The CDR3 DNA reads as TGCAGCGTAGGCCGCGTTGAGCAGTTCTTC.